This TCR beta chain was captured in a study of Graves' ophthalmopathy and Graves' hyperthyroidism. Looked up from germline, CDR1 is GTSNPN and CDR2 is SVGIG (reference sequence). V lost 0 bases to trimming and J lost 4 bases; unmatched junction nucleotides: 3. This CDR3 is built from 13 residues. Excluded were patients with other autoimmune diseases, uncontrolled infections, pregnancy or lactation. What supplied the PBMCs was over 8.5 ml of fresh peripheral blood. This clonotype was observed many times. The sequenced template was RNA, covering the TCR beta CDR3 region. The authors performed first-round RT-PCR with HTBI primers and then a second-round multiplex PCR. TCRdb reanalysed the multiplex PCR reads using MiXCR and keeps one entry per CDR3 protein. The data hold a few hundred thousand distinct CDR3 sequences, with about a fifth observed a single time.

Sequencing input: peripheral blood. V and J are TRBV30 and TRBJ2-7; 7 nucleotides match TRBD1. This sequence was found in a woman in her forties or fifties with Graves' ophthalmopathy. CDR3 sequence: CAWSVQGTYEQYF. CDR3 nucleotides: TGTGCCTGGAGTGTACAGGGGACATACGAGCAGTACTTC.